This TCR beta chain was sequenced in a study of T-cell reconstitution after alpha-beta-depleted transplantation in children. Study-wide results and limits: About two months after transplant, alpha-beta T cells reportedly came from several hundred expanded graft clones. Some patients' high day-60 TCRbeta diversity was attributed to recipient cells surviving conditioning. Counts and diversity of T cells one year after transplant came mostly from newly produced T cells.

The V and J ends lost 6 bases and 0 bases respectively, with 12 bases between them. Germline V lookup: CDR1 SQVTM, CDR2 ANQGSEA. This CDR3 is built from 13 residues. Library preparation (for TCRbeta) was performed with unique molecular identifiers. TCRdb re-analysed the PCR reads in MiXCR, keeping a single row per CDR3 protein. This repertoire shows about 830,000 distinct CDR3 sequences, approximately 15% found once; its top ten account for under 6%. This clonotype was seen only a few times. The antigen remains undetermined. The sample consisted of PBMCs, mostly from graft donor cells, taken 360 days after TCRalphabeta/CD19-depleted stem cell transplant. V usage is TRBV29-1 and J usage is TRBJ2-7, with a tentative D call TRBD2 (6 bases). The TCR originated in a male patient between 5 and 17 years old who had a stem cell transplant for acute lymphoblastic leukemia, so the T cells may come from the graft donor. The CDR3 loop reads CSVRDSRSYEQYF. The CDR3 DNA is TGCAGCGTACGGGACTCGCGCTCCTACGAGCAGTACTTC.